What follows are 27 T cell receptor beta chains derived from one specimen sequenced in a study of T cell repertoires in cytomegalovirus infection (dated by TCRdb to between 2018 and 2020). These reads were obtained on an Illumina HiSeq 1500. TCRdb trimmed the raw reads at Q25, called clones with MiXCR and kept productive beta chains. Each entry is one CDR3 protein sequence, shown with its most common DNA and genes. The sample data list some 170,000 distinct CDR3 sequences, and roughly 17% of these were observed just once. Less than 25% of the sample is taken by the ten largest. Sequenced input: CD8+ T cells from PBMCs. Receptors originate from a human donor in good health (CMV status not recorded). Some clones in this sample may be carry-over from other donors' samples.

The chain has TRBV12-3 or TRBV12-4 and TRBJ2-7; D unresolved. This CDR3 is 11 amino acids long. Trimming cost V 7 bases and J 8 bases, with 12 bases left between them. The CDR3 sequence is CASTPGVQQYF. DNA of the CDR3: TGTGCCAGCACCCCTGGAGTACAGCAGTACTTC.

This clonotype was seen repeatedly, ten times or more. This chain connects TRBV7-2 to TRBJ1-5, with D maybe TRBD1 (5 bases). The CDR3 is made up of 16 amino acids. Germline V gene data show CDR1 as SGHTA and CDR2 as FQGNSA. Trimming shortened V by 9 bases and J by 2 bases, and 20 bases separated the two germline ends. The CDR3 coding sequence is TGTGCCAGTGCCGGGACGGATTGGTGGGGCAATCAGCCCCAGCATTTT. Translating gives CASAGTDWWGNQPQHF. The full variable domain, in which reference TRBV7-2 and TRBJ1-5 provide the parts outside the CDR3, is GAGVSQSPSNKVTEKGKDVELRCDPISGHTALYWYRQSLGQGLEFLIYFQGNSAPDKSGLPSDRFSAERTGGSVSTLTIQRTQQEDSAVYLCASAGTDWWGNQPQHFGDGTRLSIL.

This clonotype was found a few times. Here the CDR3 reads CASSLEGGGLAKNIQYF. The CDR3 DNA is TGTGCCAGCAGCTTAGAAGGGGGGGGCCTAGCCAAAAACATTCAGTACTTC. The rearrangement uses TRBV7-2 and TRBJ2-4; tentative D call: TRBD2 (7 bases). CDR1 and CDR2 from the germline V gene are SGHTA and FQGNSA. The CDR3 is 17 residues long. V lost 1 base and J lost 0, with 13 bases in between. The full variable domain, its missing parts supplied by reference TRBV7-2 and TRBJ2-4, is GAGVSQSPSNKVTEKGKDVELRCDPISGHTALYWYRQSLGQGLEFLIYFQGNSAPDKSGLPSDRFSAERTGGSVSTLTIQRTQQEDSAVYLCASSLEGGGLAKNIQYFGAGTRLSVL.

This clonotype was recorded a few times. The CDR3 nucleotides read TGTGCCAGCAGATCTACTAGGAATACGCAGTATTTT. Translated, it gives CASRSTRNTQYF. The chain uses TRBV6-2 or TRBV6-3 and TRBJ2-3; tentatively, D is TRBD2 (5 bases). The germline gives CDR1 MNHEY, CDR2 SVGEGT. The V end lost 6 bases, the J end lost 7 bases, and 11 bases lay between the germline ends. CDR3 size: 12 residues.

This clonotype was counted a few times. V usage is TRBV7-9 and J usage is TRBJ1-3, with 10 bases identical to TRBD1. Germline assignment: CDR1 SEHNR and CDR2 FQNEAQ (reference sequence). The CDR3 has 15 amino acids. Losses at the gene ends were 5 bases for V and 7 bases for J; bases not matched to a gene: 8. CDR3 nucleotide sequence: TGTGCCAGCAGCACCCGGGACAGGGGTGGCAACACCATATATTTT. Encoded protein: CASSTRDRGGNTIYF.

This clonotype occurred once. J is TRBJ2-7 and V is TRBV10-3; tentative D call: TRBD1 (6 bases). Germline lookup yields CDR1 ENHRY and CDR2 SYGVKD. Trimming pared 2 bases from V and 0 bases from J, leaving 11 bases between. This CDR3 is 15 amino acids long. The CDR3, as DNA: TGTGCCATCAGTGAGGGTGGACAGAACTCCTACGAGCAGTACTTC. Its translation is CAISEGGQNSYEQYF.

This CDR3 reads CSARDRMGSDYEQYF. CDR3 sequence (DNA): TGCAGTGCTAGAGATCGAATGGGTTCGGACTACGAGCAGTACTTC. The chain uses TRBV20-1 and TRBJ2-7; no firm D call. The V end was cut by 0 bases, the J end by 3 bases, with 15 bases between. CDR1 is DFQATT and CDR2 is SNEGSKA in the germline V gene (reference sequence). This CDR3 comprises 15 residues.

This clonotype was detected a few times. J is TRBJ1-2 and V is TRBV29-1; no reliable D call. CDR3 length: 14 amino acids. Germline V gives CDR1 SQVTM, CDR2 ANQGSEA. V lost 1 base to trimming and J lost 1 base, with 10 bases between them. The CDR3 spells CSVEAEGINYGYTF. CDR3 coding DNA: TGCAGCGTTGAAGCGGAGGGAATTAACTATGGCTACACCTTC. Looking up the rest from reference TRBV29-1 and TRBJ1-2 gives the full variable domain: SAVISQKPSRDICQRGTSLTIQCQVDSQVTMMFWYRQQPGQSLTLIATANQGSEATYESGFVIDKFPISRPNLTFSTLTVSNMSPEDSSIYLCSVEAEGINYGYTFGSGTRLTVV.

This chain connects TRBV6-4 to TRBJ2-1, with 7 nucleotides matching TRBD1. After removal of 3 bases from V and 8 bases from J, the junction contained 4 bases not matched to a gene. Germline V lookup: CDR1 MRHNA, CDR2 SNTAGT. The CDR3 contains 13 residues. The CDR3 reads CASSETGWDEQFF. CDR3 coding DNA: TGTGCCAGCAGTGAGACAGGGTGGGATGAGCAGTTCTTC.

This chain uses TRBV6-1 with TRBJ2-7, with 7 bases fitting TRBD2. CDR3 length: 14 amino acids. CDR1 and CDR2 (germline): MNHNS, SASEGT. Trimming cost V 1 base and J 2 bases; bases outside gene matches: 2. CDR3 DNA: TGTGCCAGCAGTGAAGTCAGCGGGGCCTACGAGCAGTACTTC. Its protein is CASSEVSGAYEQYF.

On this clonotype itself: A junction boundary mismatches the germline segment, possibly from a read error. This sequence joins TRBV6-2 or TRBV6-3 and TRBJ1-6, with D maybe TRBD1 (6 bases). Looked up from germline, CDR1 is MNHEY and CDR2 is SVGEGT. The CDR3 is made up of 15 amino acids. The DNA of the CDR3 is TGTGCCAGCAGTCACTCCCAGGGGACGAATTCACCCCTCCACTTT. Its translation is CASSHSQGTNSPLHF.

This chain's CDR3 is CSVGPSFDEQFF. In nucleotides, the CDR3 is TGCAGCGTTGGTCCGAGCTTCGATGAGCAGTTCTTC. The chain uses TRBV29-1 and TRBJ2-1; D not certain. There are 12 residues in the CDR3. The germline V gene encodes CDR1 SQVTM and CDR2 ANQGSEA. The V end was cut by 4 bases, the J end by 8 bases, with 12 bases between.

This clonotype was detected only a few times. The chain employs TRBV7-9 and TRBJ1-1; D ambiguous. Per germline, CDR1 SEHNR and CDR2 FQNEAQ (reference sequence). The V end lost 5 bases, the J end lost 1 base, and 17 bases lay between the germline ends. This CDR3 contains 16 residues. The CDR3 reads CASSPVVGGRNTEAFF. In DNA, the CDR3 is TGTGCCAGCAGCCCGGTCGTGGGAGGGCGGAACACTGAAGCTTTCTTT.

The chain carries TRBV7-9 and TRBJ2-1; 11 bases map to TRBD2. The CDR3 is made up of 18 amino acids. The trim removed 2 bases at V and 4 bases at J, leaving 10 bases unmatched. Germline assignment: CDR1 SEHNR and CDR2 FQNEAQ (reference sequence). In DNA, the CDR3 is TGTGCCAGCAGCTTACCAGCCACACCTAGCGGGGGGTACAATGAGCAGTTCTTC. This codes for CASSLPATPSGGYNEQFF.

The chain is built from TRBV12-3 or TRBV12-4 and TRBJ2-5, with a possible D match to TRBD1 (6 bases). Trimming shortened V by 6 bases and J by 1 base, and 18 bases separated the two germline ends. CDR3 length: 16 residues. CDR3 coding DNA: TGTGCCAGCAGCGAACCCGGGACAACCGGCCAAGAGACCCAGTACTTC. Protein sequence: CASSEPGTTGQETQYF.

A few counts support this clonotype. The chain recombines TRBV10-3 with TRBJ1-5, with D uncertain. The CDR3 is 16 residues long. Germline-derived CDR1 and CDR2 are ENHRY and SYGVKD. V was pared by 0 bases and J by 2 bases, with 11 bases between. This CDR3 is CAISESWQERNQPQHF. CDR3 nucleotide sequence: TGTGCCATCAGTGAGTCATGGCAGGAGCGCAATCAGCCCCAGCATTTT.

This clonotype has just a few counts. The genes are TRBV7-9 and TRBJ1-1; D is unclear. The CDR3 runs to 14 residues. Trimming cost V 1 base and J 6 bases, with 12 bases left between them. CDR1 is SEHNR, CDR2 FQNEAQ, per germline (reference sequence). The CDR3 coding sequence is TGTGCCAGCAGCTTAGTTGTCTCCGGTTCTGAAGCTTTCTTT. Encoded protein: CASSLVVSGSEAFF. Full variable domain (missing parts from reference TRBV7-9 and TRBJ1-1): DTGVSQNPRHKITKRGQNVTFRCDPISEHNRLYWYRQTLGQGPEFLTYFQNEAQLEKSRLLSDRFSAERPKGSFSTLEIQRTEQGDSAMYLCASSLVVSGSEAFFGQGTRLTVV.

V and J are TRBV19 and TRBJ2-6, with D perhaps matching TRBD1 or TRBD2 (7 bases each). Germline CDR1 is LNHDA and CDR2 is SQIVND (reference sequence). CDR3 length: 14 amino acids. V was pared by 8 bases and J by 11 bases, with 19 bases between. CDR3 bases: TGTGCCAGTCATCCAGACAGGGAGGGGGACGTCCTGACTTTC. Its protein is CASHPDREGDVLTF.

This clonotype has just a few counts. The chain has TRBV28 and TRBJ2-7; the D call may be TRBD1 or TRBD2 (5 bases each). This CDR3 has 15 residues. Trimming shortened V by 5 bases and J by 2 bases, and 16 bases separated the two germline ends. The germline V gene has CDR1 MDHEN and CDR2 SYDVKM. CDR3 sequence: CASSPRDRPTYEQYF. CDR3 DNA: TGTGCCAGCAGTCCGAGGGACCGACCGACCTACGAGCAGTACTTC.

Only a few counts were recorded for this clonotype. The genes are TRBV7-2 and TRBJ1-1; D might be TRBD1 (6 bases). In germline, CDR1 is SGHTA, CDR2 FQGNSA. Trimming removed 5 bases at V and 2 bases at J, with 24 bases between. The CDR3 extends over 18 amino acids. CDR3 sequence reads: CASSARSGVSRKNTEAFF. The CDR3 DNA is TGTGCCAGCAGCGCCCGTTCAGGGGTGTCCCGTAAAAACACTGAAGCTTTCTTT.

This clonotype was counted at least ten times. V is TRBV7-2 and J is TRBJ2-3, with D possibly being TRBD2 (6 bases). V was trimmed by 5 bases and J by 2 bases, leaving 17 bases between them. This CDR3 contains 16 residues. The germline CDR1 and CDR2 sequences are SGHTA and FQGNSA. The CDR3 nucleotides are TGTGCCAGCAGCGCCCTCCCAAGCGGGTACACAGATACGCAGTATTTT. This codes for CASSALPSGYTDTQYF.

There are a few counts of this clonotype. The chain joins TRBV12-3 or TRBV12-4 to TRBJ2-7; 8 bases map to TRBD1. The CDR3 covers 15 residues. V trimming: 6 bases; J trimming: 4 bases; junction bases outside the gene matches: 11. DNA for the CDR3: TGTGCCAGCAGCCCAGGGGGCTCAGGAATTTACGAGCAGTACTTC. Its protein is CASSPGGSGIYEQYF.

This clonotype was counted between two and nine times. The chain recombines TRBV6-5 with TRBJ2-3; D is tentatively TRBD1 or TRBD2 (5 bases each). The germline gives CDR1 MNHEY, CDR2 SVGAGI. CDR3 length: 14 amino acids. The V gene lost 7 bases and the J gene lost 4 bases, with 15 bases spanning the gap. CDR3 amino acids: CASTNPGTSDTQYF. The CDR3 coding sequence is TGTGCCAGCACCAACCCGGGGACGTCAGATACGCAGTATTTT.

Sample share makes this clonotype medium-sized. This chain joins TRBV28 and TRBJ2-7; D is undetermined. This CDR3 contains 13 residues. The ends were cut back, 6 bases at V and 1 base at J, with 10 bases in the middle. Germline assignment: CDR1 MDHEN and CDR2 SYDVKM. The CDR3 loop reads CASSPGRSYEQYF. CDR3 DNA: TGTGCCAGCAGCCCTGGAAGGTCCTACGAGCAGTACTTC.

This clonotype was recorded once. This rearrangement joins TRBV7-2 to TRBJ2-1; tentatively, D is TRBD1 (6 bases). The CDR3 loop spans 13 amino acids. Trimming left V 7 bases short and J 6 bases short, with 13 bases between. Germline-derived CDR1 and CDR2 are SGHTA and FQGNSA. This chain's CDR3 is CASTHRGGNEQFF. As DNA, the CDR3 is TGTGCCAGCACCCACCGAGGGGGCAATGAGCAGTTCTTC.

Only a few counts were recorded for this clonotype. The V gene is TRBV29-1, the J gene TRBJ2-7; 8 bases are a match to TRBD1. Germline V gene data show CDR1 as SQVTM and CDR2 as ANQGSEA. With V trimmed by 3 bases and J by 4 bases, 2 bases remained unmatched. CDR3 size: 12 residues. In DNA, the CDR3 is TGCAGCGTTGAGGGACAGGAGTACGAGCAGTACTTC. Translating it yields CSVEGQEYEQYF.

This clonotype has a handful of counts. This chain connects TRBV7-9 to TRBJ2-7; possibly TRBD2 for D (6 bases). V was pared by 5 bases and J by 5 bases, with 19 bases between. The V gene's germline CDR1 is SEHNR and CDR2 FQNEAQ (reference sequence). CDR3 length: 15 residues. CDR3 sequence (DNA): TGTGCCAGCAGCCCTGCGCTGGGGGGAAGGCACGAGCAGTACTTC. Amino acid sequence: CASSPALGGRHEQYF.